Listed here are 13 T cell receptor beta chains from one sample, sequenced in a study of PD-L1 blockade in urothelial cancer (TCRdb year 2017). Library construction relied on the immunoSEQ multiplex PCR assay. The source is immuneACCESS, and TCRdb retained only in-frame sequences with V and J called. Part of the clones is not carried over; for the studies checked, unresolved V genes explain less than half of this, and the remainder is unexplained. This sample has under 40,000 clones in its table, and approximately 87% of those were observed once. The ten largest account for around 3.6% of the sample. Specimen: PBMCs, collected around atezolizumab (anti-PD-L1) treatment. The receptors derive from a man aged 45-65 years with urothelial cancer.

The chain uses TRBV5-6 and TRBJ1-5; TRBD1 aligns across 7 bases. The CDR3 is 17 residues long. From germline, CDR1 is SGHDT and CDR2 YYEEEE. After removal of 1 base from V and 5 bases from J, the junction contained 12 bases not matched to a gene. The CDR3 protein is CASSLRRQGGAYQPQHF. In DNA form, the CDR3 reads TGTGCCAGCAGCTTGAGAAGACAAGGGGGCGCGTATCAGCCCCAGCATTTT.

V is TRBV4-1 and J is TRBJ2-7, with 8 bases that match TRBD1. This CDR3 comprises 13 residues. Germline assignment: CDR1 MGHRA and CDR2 YSYEKL. V trimming: 3 bases; J trimming: 5 bases; junction bases outside the gene matches: 3. The CDR3 here is CASSQLTGDEQYF. The DNA for the CDR3 is TGCGCCAGCAGCCAGCTGACAGGGGACGAGCAGTACTTC.

This chain links TRBV27 with TRBJ2-3; 10 nucleotides match TRBD2. The J segment lost 4 bases and the V segment lost 4 bases, leaving 11 bases of the junction unmatched. The CDR3 has 17 amino acids. Germline V CDR1 and CDR2: MNHEY, SMNVEV (reference sequence). Here the CDR3 reads CASSSHRLAGVADTQYF. The CDR3 nucleotides are TGTGCCAGCAGTTCACATCGCCTAGCGGGAGTGGCAGATACGCAGTATTTT.

The chain couples TRBV5-1 to TRBJ2-5; 8 nucleotides align to TRBD1. With 0 bases clipped from V and 4 bases from J, the junction kept 5 bases outside the gene matches. CDR3 length equals 15 residues. The germline CDR1 and CDR2 sequences are SGHRS and YFSETQ. Here the CDR3 DNA reads TGCGCCAGCAGCTTGGAGCTAGGGACAGGAGAGACCCAGTACTTC. Protein sequence: CASSLELGTGETQYF.

The chain carries TRBV27 and TRBJ2-7, with 9 bases matching TRBD1. Trimming removed 5 bases from V and 2 bases from J; junction bases left unmatched: 16. Germline lookup yields CDR1 MNHEY and CDR2 SMNVEV (reference sequence). The CDR3 has 18 amino acids. For the CDR3, the DNA is TGTGCCAGCAGTCACGACAGGGGGATCCCTACCCACCCCTACGAGCAGTACTTC. This gives the protein CASSHDRGIPTHPYEQYF.

The V and J genes are TRBV18 and TRBJ2-2; no clear D gene. Germline lookup yields CDR1 KGHSH and CDR2 LQKENI. This CDR3 comprises 15 residues. V lost 6 bases to trimming and J lost 2 bases, with 13 bases between them. DNA for the CDR3: TGTGCCAGCTCCCAAGGCCGCGGAAACACCGGGGAGCTGTTTTTT. It translates to CASSQGRGNTGELFF.

The CDR3 DNA reads as TGTGCCTGGAGTACACAACGGGGAACCGTGGAACCCCAGCATTTT. Translated: CAWSTQRGTVEPQHF. The rearrangement links TRBV30 to TRBJ1-5; D unclear. This CDR3 spans 15 amino acids. Germline assignment: CDR1 GTSNPN and CDR2 SVGIG (reference sequence). Trimming shortened V by 2 bases and J by 10 bases, and 21 bases separated the two germline ends.

This clone showed up just a few times. This rearrangement joins TRBV6-1 to TRBJ2-3, with 9 bases fitting TRBD2. V dropped 4 bases and J dropped 2; count of bases not matched to a gene: 4. Looked up from germline, CDR1 is MNHNS and CDR2 is SASEGT. This CDR3 is built from 15 residues. This CDR3 reads CASSGGGRATDTQYF. In nucleotides, the CDR3 is TGTGCCAGCAGTGGGGGCGGGAGGGCCACAGATACGCAGTATTTT.

This clone occurred a few times. The chain joins TRBV28 to TRBJ1-1; D not certain. Per the germline V gene, CDR1 is MDHEN and CDR2 is SYDVKM. Deletions cut 5 bases from V and 4 bases from J, with 11 bases between. The CDR3 runs to 13 residues. The CDR3 sequence: CASSTAGGTEAFF. The CDR3 DNA is TGTGCCAGCAGTACCGCAGGAGGCACTGAAGCTTTCTTT.

The chain carries TRBV4-1 and TRBJ1-1, with TRBD1 matching 9 bases. Trimming at V came to 4 bases and at J to 2 bases, leaving 14 bases not matched to a gene. The CDR3 length is 18 residues. CDR1 is MGHRA, CDR2 YSYEKL, per germline. This chain's CDR3 is CASSPAGGQGNLNTEAFF. The CDR3, as DNA: TGCGCCAGCAGCCCAGCCGGGGGACAGGGTAACCTTAACACTGAAGCTTTCTTT.

This chain joins TRBV19 and TRBJ1-1; no definite D call. Germline assignment: CDR1 LNHDA and CDR2 SQIVND (reference sequence). The CDR3 consists of 13 residues. With 3 bases removed from V and 6 bases from J, the gap between germline ends came to 11 bases. Here the CDR3 DNA reads TGTGCCAGTAGTATTTTTGAGGCCTCTGAAGCTTTCTTT. This translates into CASSIFEASEAFF.

V is TRBV10-3 and J is TRBJ2-2, with 8 positions matching TRBD2. V was pared by 7 bases and J by 5 bases, with 9 bases of the junction left unmatched. Germline-derived CDR1 and CDR2 are ENHRY and SYGVKD. CDR3 length: 15 residues. The CDR3 spells CAIMGLDSGTGELFF. The CDR3 DNA reads as TGTGCCATCATGGGACTAGATTCGGGGACCGGGGAGCTGTTTTTT.

The chain carries TRBV6-6 and TRBJ2-5; no clear D. The CDR3 is 12 amino acids. With 6 bases removed from V and 5 bases from J, the gap between germline ends came to 10 bases. The germline V gene encodes CDR1 MNHNY and CDR2 SVGAGI (reference sequence). In DNA, the CDR3 is TGTGCCAGCAGCTTAAACGCGGAGACCCAGTACTTC. It specifies CASSLNAETQYF.